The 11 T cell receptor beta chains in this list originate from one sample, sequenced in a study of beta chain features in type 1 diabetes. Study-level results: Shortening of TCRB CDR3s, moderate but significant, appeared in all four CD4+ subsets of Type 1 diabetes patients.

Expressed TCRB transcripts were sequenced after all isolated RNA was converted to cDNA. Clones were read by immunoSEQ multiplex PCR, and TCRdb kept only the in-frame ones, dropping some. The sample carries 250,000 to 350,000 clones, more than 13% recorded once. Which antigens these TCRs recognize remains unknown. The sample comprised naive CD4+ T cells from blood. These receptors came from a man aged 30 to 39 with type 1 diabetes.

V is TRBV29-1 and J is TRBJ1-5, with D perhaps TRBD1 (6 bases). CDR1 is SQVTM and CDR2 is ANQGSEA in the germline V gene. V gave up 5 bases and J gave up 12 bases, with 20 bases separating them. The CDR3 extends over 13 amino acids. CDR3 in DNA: TGCAGCGTTCGGGTGACAGGACCAGGGGACCAGCATTTT. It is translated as CSVRVTGPGDQHF.

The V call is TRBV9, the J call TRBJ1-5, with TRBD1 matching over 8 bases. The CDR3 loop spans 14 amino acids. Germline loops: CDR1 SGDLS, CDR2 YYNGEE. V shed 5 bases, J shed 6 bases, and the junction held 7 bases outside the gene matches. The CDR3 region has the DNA TGTGCCAGCAGTCAGGAACAGGGGGGTCAGCCCCAGCATTTT. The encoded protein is CASSQEQGGQPQHF.

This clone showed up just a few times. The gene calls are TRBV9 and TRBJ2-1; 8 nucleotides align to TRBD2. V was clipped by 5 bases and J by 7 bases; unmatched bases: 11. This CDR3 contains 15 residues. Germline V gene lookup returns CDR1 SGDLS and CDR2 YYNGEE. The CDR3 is CASSLAGNNMNEQFF. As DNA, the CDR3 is TGTGCCAGCAGTTTAGCGGGAAATAATATGAATGAGCAGTTCTTC.

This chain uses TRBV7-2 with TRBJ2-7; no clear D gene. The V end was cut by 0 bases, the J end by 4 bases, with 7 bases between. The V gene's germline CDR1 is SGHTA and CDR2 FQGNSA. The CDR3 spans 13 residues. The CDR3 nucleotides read TGTGCCAGCAGCTTAGCGCGGCTATACGAGCAGTACTTC. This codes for CASSLARLYEQYF.

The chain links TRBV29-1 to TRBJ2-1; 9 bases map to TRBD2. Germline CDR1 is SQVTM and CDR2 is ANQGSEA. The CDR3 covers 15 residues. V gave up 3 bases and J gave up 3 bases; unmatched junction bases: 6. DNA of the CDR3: TGCAGCGTTGAGGGTAGCGGGAGTATCTACAATGAGCAGTTCTTC. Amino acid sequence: CSVEGSGSIYNEQFF.

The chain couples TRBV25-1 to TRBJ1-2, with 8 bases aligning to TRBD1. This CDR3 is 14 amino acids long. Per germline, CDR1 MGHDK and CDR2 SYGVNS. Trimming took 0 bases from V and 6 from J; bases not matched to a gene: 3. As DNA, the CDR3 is TGTGCCAGCAGTGAATACGGACAGGGACATGGCTACACCTTC. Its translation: CASSEYGQGHGYTF.

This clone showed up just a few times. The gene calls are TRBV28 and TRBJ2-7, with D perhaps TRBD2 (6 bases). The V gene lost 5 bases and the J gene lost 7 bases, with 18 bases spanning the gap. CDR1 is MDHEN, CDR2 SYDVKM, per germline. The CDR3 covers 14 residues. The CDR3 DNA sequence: TGTGCCAGCAGTCCTCAGGAGGGAGGTAGAGAGCAGTACTTC. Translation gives CASSPQEGGREQYF.

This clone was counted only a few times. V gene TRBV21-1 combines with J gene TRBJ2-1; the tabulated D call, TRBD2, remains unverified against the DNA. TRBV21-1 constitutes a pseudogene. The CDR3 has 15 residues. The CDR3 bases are TGTGCCAGCAGCAATCGGGACTCCTCTTTGAATGAGCAGTTCTTC. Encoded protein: CASSNRDSSLNEQFF.

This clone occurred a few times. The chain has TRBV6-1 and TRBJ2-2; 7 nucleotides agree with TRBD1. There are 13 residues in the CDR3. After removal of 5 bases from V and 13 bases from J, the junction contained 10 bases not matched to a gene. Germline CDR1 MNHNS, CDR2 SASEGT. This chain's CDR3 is CASSLRDSLWLFF. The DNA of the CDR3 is TGTGCCAGCAGTCTTCGGGACAGTTTATGGCTGTTTTTT.

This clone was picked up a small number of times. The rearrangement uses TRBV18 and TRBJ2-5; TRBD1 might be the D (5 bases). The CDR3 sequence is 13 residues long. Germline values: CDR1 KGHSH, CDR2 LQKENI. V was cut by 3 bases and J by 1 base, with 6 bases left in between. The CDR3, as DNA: TGTGCCAGCTCACCTGACAGCCAAGAGACCCAGTACTTC. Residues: CASSPDSQETQYF.

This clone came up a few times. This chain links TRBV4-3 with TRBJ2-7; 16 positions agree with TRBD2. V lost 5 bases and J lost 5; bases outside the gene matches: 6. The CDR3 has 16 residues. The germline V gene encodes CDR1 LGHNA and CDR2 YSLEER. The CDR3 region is CASSSGLAGGLDEQYF. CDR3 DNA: TGCGCCAGCAGCTCGGGACTAGCGGGAGGGCTGGACGAGCAGTACTTC.